This T cell receptor beta chain was profiled in a study of T cell responses to AZD1222 COVID-19 vaccine. The study, taken as a whole, reports: The study reported that nearly half of spike-specific TCRs target unmutated variant regions. With dominance at 160-218 and 743-854, vaccine-associated CD4 TCRs spanned spike. It should be noted that donors were predominantly white British and more often female, and clonal diversity was possibly underestimated.

The germline V gene encodes CDR1 SGHTA and CDR2 FQGNSA. Trimming pared 2 bases from V and 7 bases from J, leaving 15 bases between. The CDR3 is 16 residues long. In the case of this clone: The target antigen is unknown.

This table comes from immunoSEQ multiplex PCR, and its TCRdb copy is limited to in-frame clones, with some not included. Of about 86,000 clones in the sample, around nine tenths are singletons; the top ten hold 6.9%. Investigators merged groups given second doses at roughly 4 or roughly 12 weeks. This TCR was sampled from an adult who received the AZD1222 COVID-19 vaccine. The sequenced sample was peripheral blood, obtained 28 days after the second AZD1222 dose. J is TRBJ1-6 and V is TRBV7-2, with a possible D match to TRBD1 (6 bases). The CDR3 loop reads CASSLQGPQGNSPLHF. Here the CDR3 DNA reads TGTGCCAGCAGCTTACAGGGGCCTCAAGGGAATTCACCCCTCCACTTT.